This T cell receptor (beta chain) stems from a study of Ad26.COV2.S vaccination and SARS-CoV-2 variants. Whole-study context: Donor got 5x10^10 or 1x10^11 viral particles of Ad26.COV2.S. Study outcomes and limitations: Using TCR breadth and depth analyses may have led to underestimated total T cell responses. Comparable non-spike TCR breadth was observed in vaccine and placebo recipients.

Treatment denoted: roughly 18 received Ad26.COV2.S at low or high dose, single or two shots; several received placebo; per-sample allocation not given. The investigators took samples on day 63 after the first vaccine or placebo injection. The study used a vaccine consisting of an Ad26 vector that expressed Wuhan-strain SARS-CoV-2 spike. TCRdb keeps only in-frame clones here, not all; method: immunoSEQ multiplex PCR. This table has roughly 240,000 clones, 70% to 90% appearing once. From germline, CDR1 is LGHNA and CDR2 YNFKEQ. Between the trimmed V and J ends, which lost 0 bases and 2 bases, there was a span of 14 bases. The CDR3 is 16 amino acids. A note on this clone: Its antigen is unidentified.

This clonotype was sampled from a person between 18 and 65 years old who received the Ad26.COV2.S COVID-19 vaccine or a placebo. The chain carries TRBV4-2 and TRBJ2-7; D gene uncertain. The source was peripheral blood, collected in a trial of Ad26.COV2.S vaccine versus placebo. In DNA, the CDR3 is TGTGCCAGCAGCCAAGAGGTGAGCGTGACCACCTACGAGCAGTACTTC. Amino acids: CASSQEVSVTTYEQYF.